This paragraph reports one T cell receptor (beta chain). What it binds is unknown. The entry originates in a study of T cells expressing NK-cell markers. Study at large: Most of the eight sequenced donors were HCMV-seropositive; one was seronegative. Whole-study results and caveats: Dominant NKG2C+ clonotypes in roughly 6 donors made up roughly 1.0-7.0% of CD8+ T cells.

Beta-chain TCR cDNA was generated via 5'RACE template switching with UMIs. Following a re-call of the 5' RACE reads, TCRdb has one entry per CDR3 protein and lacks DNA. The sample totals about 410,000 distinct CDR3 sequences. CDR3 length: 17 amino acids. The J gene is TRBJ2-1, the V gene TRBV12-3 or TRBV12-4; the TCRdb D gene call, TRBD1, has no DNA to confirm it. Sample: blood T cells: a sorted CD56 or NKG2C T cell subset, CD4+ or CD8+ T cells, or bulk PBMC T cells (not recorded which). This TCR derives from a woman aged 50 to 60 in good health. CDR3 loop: CASSFSIGAGVLNEQFF.